This entry concerns a single T cell receptor (beta chain). Its cognate antigen has yet to be identified. Base qualities are not recorded, but no much larger clone differs from it by a single base. The data originate from a study of blood T cell repertoires in COVID-19 (dated by TCRdb to 2019 to 2021). Broadly, across the study: ImmuneRACE Cohort 3 recovered participants were defined by two consecutive negative NP/OP PCR tests, healthcare professional clearance, or symptom resolution. Samples from collaborators originated in the United States, Italy and Spain and spanned both the acute and convalescent phases of COVID-19. The prospective study material was composed of cDNA or gDNA derived from T cells, B-cell-depleted T cells, or PBMCs. Subjects who had been exposed to COVID-19, were actively infected with it, or had recovered from it provided the deeply sampled blood TCRbeta repertoires that made up the dataset. The repertoires were released in a freely available public database meant as a resource for research on the immune response to SARS-CoV-2. Samples were obtained from the ongoing ImmuneRACE study (first 160 participants) and from over 1,000 subjects provided by 6 global collaborators. The sample metadata nearly always contained a de-identified subject ID, COVID-19 status, age in years and sex. HLA class I and class II types, where available, came from metadata supplied by the sample provider rather than from assay-based typing.

Enrolling through a virtual design, the prospective study's participants ranged in age from roughly 18 to 89 years and lived across 24 United States geographic areas. To assign participants to cohorts, the prospective study relied on clinical history that participants themselves reported in a screening survey and a study questionnaire. In the prospective study, whole blood, serum and a nasopharyngeal or oropharyngeal swab were collected from each participant by mobile phlebotomists. Additional blood draws and questionnaires over an approximately two-month period could optionally be provided by prospective study participants. Before DNA extraction, blood samples from the prospective study were shipped at room temperature or frozen. Trimming accounts for 0 bases at V and 5 bases at J, while the number of junction bases matched to no gene is 3. The CDR3 contains 14 residues, cysteine and phenylalanine counted. Of the read, only the CDR3 DNA is kept; its 42 bases are in frame from base 1. The germline V gene encodes CDR1 SEHNR and CDR2 FQNEAQ (reference sequence).

TCRbeta CDR3 regions were amplified from genomic DNA by means of the immunoSEQ Assay, a bias-controlled multiplex PCR. Concerning the study's data processing: The number of nucleated cells in each sample was estimated from the amplification of reference gene primers within the assay. Sequence reads were collapsed and filtered to measure the absolute abundance of every unique TCRbeta CDR3 rearrangement. For each sample, productive Simpson clonality was calculated by taking the square root of Simpson's diversity index across productive rearrangements. TCRdb mirrors the immuneACCESS table, restricted to in-frame sequences. Some clones are absent from its copies; in checked studies, under half trace to an unresolved V gene, and the reason for the others is unknown. Clone size and the V and J calls come from that table; the DNA yielded D and trimming. The table for this sample lists more than 300,000 clones; around 87% of them were counted only once. The top ten hold 1.5% to 2.5% of the sample.

Beyond this particular receptor, the publication reports: The quantity of clinical and demographic metadata differed by source and by participant and was supplied without curation.

The source is a middle-aged man in a cohort exposed to, infected with or recovered from COVID-19 (not recorded which). The specimen sequenced was PBMCs or T cells enriched from blood (not recorded which). The chain couples TRBV7-9 to TRBJ1-2; 7 bases in the junction line up with TRBD1. Here the CDR3 is given as CASSLAEGAYGYTF. The DNA sequence reads TGTGCCAGCAGCTTAGCGGAGGGGGCGTATGGCTACACCTTC.